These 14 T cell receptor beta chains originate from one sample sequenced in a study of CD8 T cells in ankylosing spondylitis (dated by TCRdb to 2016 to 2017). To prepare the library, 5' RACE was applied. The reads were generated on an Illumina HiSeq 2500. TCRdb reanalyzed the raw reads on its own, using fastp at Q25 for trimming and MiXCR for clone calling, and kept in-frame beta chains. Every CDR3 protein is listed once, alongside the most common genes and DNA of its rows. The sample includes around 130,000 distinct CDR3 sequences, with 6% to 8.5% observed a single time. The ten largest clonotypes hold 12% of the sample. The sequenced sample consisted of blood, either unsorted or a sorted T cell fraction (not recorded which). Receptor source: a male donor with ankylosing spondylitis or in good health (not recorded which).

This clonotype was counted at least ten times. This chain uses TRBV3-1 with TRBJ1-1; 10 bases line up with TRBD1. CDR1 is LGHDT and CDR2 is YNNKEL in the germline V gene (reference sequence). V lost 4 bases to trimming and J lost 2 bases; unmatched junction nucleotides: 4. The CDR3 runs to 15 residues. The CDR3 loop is CASSPRDRGNTEAFF. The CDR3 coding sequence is TGTGCCAGCAGCCCCCGGGACAGGGGAAACACTGAAGCTTTCTTT.

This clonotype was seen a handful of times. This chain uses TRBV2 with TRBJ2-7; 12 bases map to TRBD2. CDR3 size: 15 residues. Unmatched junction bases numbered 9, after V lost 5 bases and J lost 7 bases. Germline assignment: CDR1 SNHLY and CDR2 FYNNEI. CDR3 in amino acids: CASSPRTSGKGEQYF. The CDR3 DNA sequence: TGTGCCAGCAGTCCCCGGACTAGCGGGAAGGGAGAGCAGTACTTC.

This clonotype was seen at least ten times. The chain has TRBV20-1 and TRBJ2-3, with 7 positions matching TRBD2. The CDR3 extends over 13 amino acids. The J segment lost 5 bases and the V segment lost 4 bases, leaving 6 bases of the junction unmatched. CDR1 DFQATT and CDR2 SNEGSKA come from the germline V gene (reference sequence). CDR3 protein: CSANPAGKDTQYF. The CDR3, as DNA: TGCAGTGCTAACCCAGCGGGGAAAGATACGCAGTATTTT.

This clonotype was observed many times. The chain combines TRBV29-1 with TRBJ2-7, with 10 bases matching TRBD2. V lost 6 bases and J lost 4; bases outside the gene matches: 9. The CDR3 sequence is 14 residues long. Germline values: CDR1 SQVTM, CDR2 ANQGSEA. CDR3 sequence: CSVQASGGSYEQYF. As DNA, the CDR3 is TGCAGCGTCCAAGCTAGCGGGGGTTCGTACGAGCAGTACTTC.

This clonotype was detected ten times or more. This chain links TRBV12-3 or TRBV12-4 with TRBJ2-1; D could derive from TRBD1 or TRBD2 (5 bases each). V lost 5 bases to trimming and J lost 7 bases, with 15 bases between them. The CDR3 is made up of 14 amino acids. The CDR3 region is CASSLGTRGNEQFF. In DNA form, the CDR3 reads TGTGCCAGCAGTCTTGGGACGCGTGGAAATGAGCAGTTCTTC.

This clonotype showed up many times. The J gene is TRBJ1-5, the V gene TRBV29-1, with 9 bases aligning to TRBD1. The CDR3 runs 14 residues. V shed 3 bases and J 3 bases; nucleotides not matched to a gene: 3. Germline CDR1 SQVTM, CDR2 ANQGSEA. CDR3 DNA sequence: TGCAGCGTTGAGGGACAGGGACCCAATCAGCCCCAGCATTTT. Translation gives CSVEGQGPNQPQHF.

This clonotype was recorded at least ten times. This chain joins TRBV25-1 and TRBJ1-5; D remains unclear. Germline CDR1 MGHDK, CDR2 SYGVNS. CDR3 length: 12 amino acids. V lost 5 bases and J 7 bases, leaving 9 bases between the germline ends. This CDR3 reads CASSPPDQPQHF. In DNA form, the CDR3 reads TGTGCCAGCAGTCCCCCCGACCAGCCCCAGCATTTT.

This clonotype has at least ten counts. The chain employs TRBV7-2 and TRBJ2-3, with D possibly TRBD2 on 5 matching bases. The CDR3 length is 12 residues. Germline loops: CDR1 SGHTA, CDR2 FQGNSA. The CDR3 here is CGSSFFTDTQYF. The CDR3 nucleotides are TGTGGCTCTAGCTTTTTCACAGATACGCAGTATTTT.

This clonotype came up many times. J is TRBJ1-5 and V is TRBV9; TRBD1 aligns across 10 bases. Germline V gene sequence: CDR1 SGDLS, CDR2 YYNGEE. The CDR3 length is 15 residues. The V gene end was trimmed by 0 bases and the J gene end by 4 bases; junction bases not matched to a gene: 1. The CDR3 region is CASSVGTGGNQPQHF. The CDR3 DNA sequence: TGTGCCAGCAGCGTAGGGACAGGGGGAAATCAGCCCCAGCATTTT.

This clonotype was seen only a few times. CDR3 sequence: CSANPRDRSYEQYF. CDR3 nucleotide sequence: TGCAGTGCTAACCCGAGGGACAGATCCTACGAGCAGTACTTC. The rearrangement joins TRBV20-1 to TRBJ2-7; TRBD1 matches 7 bases. The CDR3 has 14 amino acids. With V trimmed by 4 bases and J by 1 base, 7 bases remained unmatched. The germline V gene has CDR1 DFQATT and CDR2 SNEGSKA (reference sequence).

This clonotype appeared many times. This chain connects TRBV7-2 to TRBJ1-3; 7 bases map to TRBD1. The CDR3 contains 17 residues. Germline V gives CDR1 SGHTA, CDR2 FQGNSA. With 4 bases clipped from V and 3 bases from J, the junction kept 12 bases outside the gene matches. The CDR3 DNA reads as TGTGCCAGCAGCTGGGTTTCGGCAGGGGGAATTGGAAACACCATATATTTT. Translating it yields CASSWVSAGGIGNTIYF.

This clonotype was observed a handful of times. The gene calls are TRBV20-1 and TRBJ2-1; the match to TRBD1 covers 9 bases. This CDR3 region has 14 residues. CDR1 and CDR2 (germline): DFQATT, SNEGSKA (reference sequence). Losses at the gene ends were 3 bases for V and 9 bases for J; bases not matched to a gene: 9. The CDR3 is CSASTGGGVSEQFF. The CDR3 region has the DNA TGCAGTGCTAGCACAGGGGGCGGGGTCAGTGAGCAGTTCTTC.

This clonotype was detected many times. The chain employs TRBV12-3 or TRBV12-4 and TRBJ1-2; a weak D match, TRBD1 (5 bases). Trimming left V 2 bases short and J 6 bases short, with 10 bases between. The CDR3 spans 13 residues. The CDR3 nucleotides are TGTGCCAGCAGTTTATCCAGGGATAATGGCTACACCTTC. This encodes CASSLSRDNGYTF.

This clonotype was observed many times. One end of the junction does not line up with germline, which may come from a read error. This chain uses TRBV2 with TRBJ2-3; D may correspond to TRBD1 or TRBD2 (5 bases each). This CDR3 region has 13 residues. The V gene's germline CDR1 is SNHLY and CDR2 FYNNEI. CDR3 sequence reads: CASREEGQDTQYF. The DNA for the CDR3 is TGTGCCAGCAGGGAAGAGGGGCAAGATACGCAGTATTTT.